The rows below give T cell receptor beta chains drawn from one sample of a study of technical replicates of blood from a few donors. TCRdb's table, derived via immunoSEQ multiplex PCR, lists solely in-frame clones and lacks some. The table lists 76,000 or so clones, roughly nine tenths of them singletons. Sequenced sample: T cells isolated from PBMCs. Source of these receptors: a human donor in good health. CDR3s leave out the opening cysteine and the closing phenylalanine or tryptophan. The order of the fields is J gene, V gene, CDR3 protein.

J gene: TRBJ2-3; V gene: TRBV11-2; CDR3 protein: ASSLDRGSTDTQY
J gene: TRBJ2-5; V gene: TRBV18; CDR3 protein: ASSQGQGKETQY
J gene: TRBJ1-3; V gene: TRBV6-6; CDR3 protein: ASRRQGANTIY
J gene: TRBJ1-1; V gene: TRBV9; CDR3 protein: ASSVTGLNTEAF
J gene: TRBJ2-2; V gene: TRBV7-9; CDR3 protein: ASSWGGERTGELF
J gene: TRBJ2-7; V gene: TRBV9; CDR3 protein: ASSVVGQSYEQY
J gene: TRBJ2-7; V gene: TRBV7-2; CDR3 protein: ASSPDRGQGFYEQY
J gene: TRBJ2-3; V gene: TRBV6-1; CDR3 protein: ASSLPEDTQY
J gene: TRBJ2-7; V gene: TRBV4-1; CDR3 protein: ASSHYRETTYEQY
J gene: TRBJ1-1; V gene: TRBV29-1; CDR3 protein: SVEGQMNTEAF
J gene: TRBJ1-6; V gene: TRBV28; CDR3 protein: ASGTGGGVDSPLH
J gene: TRBJ1-1; V gene: TRBV29-1; CDR3 protein: SVHEGGDSAF
J gene: TRBJ1-2; V gene: TRBV9; CDR3 protein: ASSGPGQGASGYT
J gene: TRBJ2-7; V gene: TRBV28; CDR3 protein: ASSSARDEQY
J gene: TRBJ1-1; V gene: TRBV10-3; CDR3 protein: AISVGWDRGAEAF
J gene: TRBJ2-1; V gene: TRBV5-1; CDR3 protein: ASRDRGPYNEQF
J gene: TRBJ2-2; V gene: TRBV7-2; CDR3 protein: ASSLWPGELF
J gene: TRBJ1-5; V gene: TRBV28; CDR3 protein: ASREVGGGQPQH
J gene: TRBJ2-2; V gene: TRBV15; CDR3 protein: ATSNRGPGELF
J gene: TRBJ1-1; V gene: TRBV11-3; CDR3 protein: ASSQGAPEAF
J gene: TRBJ1-1; V gene: TRBV29-1; CDR3 protein: SVASAGDTEAF
J gene: TRBJ2-7; V gene: TRBV19; CDR3 protein: ASTPRDSSYEQY
J gene: TRBJ2-1; V gene: TRBV11-2; CDR3 protein: ASSRDSGHNEQF
J gene: TRBJ1-3; V gene: TRBV7-9; CDR3 protein: ASSFGQGLLDTIY
J gene: TRBJ2-7; V gene: TRBV18; CDR3 protein: ASSRGYEQY
J gene: TRBJ2-7; V gene: TRBV10-3; CDR3 protein: AIVKEYEQY
J gene: TRBJ2-2; V gene: TRBV4-1; CDR3 protein: ASSQDARGTSGRGTGELF
J gene: TRBJ1-3; V gene: TRBV15; CDR3 protein: ATSRDPTSSGNTIY
J gene: TRBJ1-1; V gene: TRBV2; CDR3 protein: ASTRLGTEAF
J gene: TRBJ2-7; V gene: TRBV27; CDR3 protein: ASSLSGGRANYEQY
J gene: TRBJ2-3; V gene: TRBV5-1; CDR3 protein: ASSLGLISTDTQY
J gene: TRBJ1-4; V gene: TRBV6-6; CDR3 protein: AVRTATNEKLF
J gene: TRBJ1-6; V gene: TRBV10-1; CDR3 protein: ASSPTGDNSPLH
J gene: TRBJ2-1; V gene: TRBV7-2; CDR3 protein: ASSLGSTSMEQF
J gene: TRBJ2-3; V gene: TRBV4-2; CDR3 protein: ASSQVPTGGTDTQY
J gene: TRBJ1-1; V gene: TRBV9; CDR3 protein: ASSVTGLGTEAF
J gene: TRBJ1-1; V gene: TRBV30; CDR3 protein: AWTTMGHTEAF
J gene: TRBJ2-2; V gene: TRBV10-2; CDR3 protein: ATFSQAGLDAGELF